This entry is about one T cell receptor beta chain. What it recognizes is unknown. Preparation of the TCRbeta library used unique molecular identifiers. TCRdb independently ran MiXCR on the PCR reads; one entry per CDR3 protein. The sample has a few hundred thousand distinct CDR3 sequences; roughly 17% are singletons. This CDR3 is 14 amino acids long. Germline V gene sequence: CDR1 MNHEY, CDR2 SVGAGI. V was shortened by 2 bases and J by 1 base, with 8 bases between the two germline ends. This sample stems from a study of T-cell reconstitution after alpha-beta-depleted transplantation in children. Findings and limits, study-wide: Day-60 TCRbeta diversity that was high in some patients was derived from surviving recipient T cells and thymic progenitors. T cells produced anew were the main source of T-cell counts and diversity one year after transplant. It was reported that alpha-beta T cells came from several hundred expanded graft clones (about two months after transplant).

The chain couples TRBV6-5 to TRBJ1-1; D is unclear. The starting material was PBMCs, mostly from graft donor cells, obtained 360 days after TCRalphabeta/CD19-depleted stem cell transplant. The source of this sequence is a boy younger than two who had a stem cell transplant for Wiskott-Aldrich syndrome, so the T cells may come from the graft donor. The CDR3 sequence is CASSYMGKNTEAFF. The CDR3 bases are TGTGCCAGCAGTTACATGGGGAAGAACACTGAAGCTTTCTTT.